This T cell receptor beta chain was captured in a study of cytomegalovirus exposure and HLA in healthy donors. General study findings and limits: A later analysis showed TCR association rates differing by HLA locus, peaking at DRB1 and lowest at HLA-C. A later analysis linked a missense variant in DCLRE1C to the trimming of TCR beta V and J genes. An Asian-associated ancestry cluster reportedly showed fewer N-insertions than the approximately 620-donor mean in a later analysis.

The PCR had 60 Vbeta and 13 Jbeta primers. Repertoires were generated with immunoSEQ multiplex PCR, while TCRdb's copy carries only in-frame clones and drops some. The table lists around 130,000 clones. This CDR3 region has 16 residues. The germline CDR1 and CDR2 sequences are SGHAT and FQNNGV. Germline trimming cut 5 bases from V and 3 bases from J; bases unmatched to any gene: 10. As regards this clone: Its antigen remains unidentified. The same CDR3 can be traced to other DNA sequences in this sample.

V is TRBV11-2 and J is TRBJ2-1, with TRBD2 matching 7 bases. The source of this sequence is a woman in her fifties or sixties in good health and CMV-seronegative. Input material: PBMCs. The CDR3, as DNA: TGTGCCAGCAGCCTCCCCTCGGGCGGGGGCTACAATGAGCAGTTCTTC. It yields the protein CASSLPSGGGYNEQFF. Full variable domain (outside the CDR3, taken from reference TRBV11-2 and TRBJ2-1): EAGVAQSPRYKIIEKRQSVAFWCNPISGHATLYWYQQILGQGPKLLIQFQNNGVVDDSQLPKDRFSAERLKGVDSTLKIQPAKLEDSAVYLCASSLPSGGGYNEQFFGPGTRLTVL.